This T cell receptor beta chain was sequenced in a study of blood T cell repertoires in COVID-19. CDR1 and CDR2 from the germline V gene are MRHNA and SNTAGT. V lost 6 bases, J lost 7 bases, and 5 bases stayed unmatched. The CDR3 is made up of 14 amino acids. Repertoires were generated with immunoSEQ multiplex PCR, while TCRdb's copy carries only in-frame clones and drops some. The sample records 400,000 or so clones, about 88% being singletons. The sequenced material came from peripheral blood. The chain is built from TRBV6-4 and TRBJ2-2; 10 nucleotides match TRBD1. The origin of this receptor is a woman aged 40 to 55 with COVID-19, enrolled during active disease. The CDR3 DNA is TGTGCCAGCAGCAGGGACAGGGGTTACGGGGAGCTGTTTTTT. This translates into CASSRDRGYGELFF.